The 22 T cell receptor beta chains below all came from one sample that was sequenced in a study of T-cell memory formation after mild COVID-19. TCRdb re-called the 5' RACE reads with MiXCR, one entry per CDR3 protein. The sample comprises 90,000 to 130,000 distinct CDR3 sequences, roughly a sixth of which are singletons, and less than 6.5% rests with the top ten. Sample: PBMCs or a T cell subset sorted from them (not recorded which). The receptors come from a man aged 18 to 29 who had mild COVID-19 (a few samples of this study predate the infection). Cell type and time point are not known.

This clonotype has a single count. The CDR3 region has the DNA TGCGCCAGCAGCTTTTCAGGGGGCCTCTACGAGCAGTACTTC. This encodes CASSFSGGLYEQYF. The V and J genes are TRBV5-1 and TRBJ2-7, with 8 positions matching TRBD1. V lost 2 bases, J lost 3 bases, and 4 bases stayed unmatched. This CDR3 has 14 residues. Per germline, CDR1 SGHRS and CDR2 YFSETQ.

The V call is TRBV11-2, the J call TRBJ2-1, with D hard to call. CDR3 length equals 13 residues. Germline V gene lookup returns CDR1 SGHAT and CDR2 FQNNGV. The ends were cut back, 2 bases at V and 4 bases at J, with 6 bases in the middle. The CDR3 DNA reads as TGTGCCAGCAGCTTATACAGATACAATGAGCAGTTCTTC. Amino acids: CASSLYRYNEQFF.

In this sample, this clonotype turned up a few times. V usage is TRBV15 and J usage is TRBJ1-6; D perhaps matches TRBD1 (6 bases). CDR1 and CDR2 from the germline V gene are LNHNV and YYDKDF (reference sequence). The germline V and J ends were trimmed by 1 base and 9 bases, with 13 bases remaining between them. The CDR3 is made up of 15 amino acids. The CDR3 loop is CATSRVGGAGSPLHF. The DNA of the CDR3 is TGTGCCACCAGCAGAGTAGGGGGGGCTGGTTCACCCCTCCACTTT.

This clonotype was counted a few times. The DNA of the CDR3 is TGTGCCAGCCGACAGCTCCAGGGCTCCTACGAGCAGTACGTC. Its translation: CASRQLQGSYEQYV. This rearrangement joins TRBV6-5 to TRBJ2-7; D is possibly TRBD1 (5 bases). The CDR3 spans 14 residues. V was cut by 8 bases and J by 0 bases, with 14 bases left in between. Germline assignment: CDR1 MNHEY and CDR2 SVGAGI.

V is TRBV11-2 and J is TRBJ2-3; D is perhaps TRBD1 (7 bases). Germline V gives CDR1 SGHAT, CDR2 FQNNGV. Trimming pared 2 bases from V and 4 bases from J, leaving 13 bases between. This CDR3 is 15 amino acids long. The CDR3 sequence is CASSLITGEADTQYF. CDR3 nucleotides: TGTGCCAGCAGCTTAATTACAGGGGAGGCAGATACGCAGTATTTT.

This clonotype has a handful of counts. V gene TRBV20-1 combines with J gene TRBJ2-3; D not certain. V was shortened by 3 bases and J by 3 bases, with 10 bases between the two germline ends. CDR1 is DFQATT, CDR2 SNEGSKA, per germline (reference sequence). The CDR3 spans 13 residues. Here the CDR3 reads CSASPWRTDTQYF. The CDR3 nucleotides are TGCAGTGCTAGCCCCTGGCGAACAGATACGCAGTATTTT.

A remark on this clonotype: An end of the junction does not agree with germline; a read error may underlie this. V usage is TRBV20-1 and J usage is TRBJ1-4, with 8 positions matching TRBD1. Germline V gives CDR1 DFQATT, CDR2 SNEGSKA (reference sequence). The length of the CDR3 is 15 residues. CDR3 loop: CSARVQGAQPEKLFF. CDR3 coding DNA: TGCAGTGCCAGAGTCCAGGGGGCCCAACCCGAAAAACTGTTTTTT.

This clonotype was observed a handful of times. V gene TRBV12-3 or TRBV12-4 combines with J gene TRBJ2-7, with D perhaps matching TRBD2 (5 bases). The length of the CDR3 is 12 residues. V was pared by 5 bases and J by 4 bases, with 9 bases between. The DNA of the CDR3 is TGTGCCAGCAGTGGTGGACTGTACGAGCAGTACTTC. The encoded protein is CASSGGLYEQYF.

This clonotype has just a few counts. The chain links TRBV7-8 to TRBJ2-1, with D hard to call. The CDR3 is 14 amino acids. The germline V and J ends were trimmed by 7 bases and 3 bases, with 13 bases remaining between them. CDR1 is SGHVS and CDR2 is FQNEAQ in the germline V gene. CDR3 residues: CASTTRLGYNEQFF. The CDR3 region has the DNA TGTGCCAGCACAACCCGGCTGGGCTACAATGAGCAGTTCTTC. Full variable domain (remainder filled in from reference TRBV7-8 and TRBJ2-1): GAGVSQSPRYKVAKRGQDVALRCDPISGHVSLFWYQQALGQGPEFLTYFQNEAQLDKSGLPSDRFFAERPEGSVSTLKIQRTQQEDSAVYLCASTTRLGYNEQFFGPGTRLTVL.

In its sample, this clonotype was seen many times. The chain combines TRBV12-3 or TRBV12-4 with TRBJ1-1; possible D gene TRBD1, 5 bases. Deletions cut 5 bases from V and 1 base from J, with 14 bases between. The CDR3 spans 15 residues. The CDR3: CASSPHGASNTEAFF. In DNA form, the CDR3 reads TGTGCCAGCAGTCCCCACGGGGCCTCGAACACTGAAGCTTTCTTT.

This clonotype was found a few times. V gene TRBV7-2 combines with J gene TRBJ1-3, with a tentative D call TRBD1 (6 bases). V was shortened by 5 bases and J by 0 bases, with 14 bases between the two germline ends. Germline V gene sequence: CDR1 SGHTA, CDR2 FQGNSA. This CDR3 is 16 amino acids long. In DNA form, the CDR3 reads TGTGCCAGCAGCCCCCGACAGGTTCGCTCTGGAAACACCATATATTTT. This encodes CASSPRQVRSGNTIYF.

This clonotype was detected only a few times. The chain links TRBV5-1 to TRBJ1-4; TRBD1 agrees at 10 bases. From germline, CDR1 is SGHRS and CDR2 YFSETQ. Trimming removed 2 bases from V and 7 bases from J; junction bases left unmatched: 5. The CDR3 extends over 15 amino acids. As DNA, the CDR3 is TGCGCCAGCAGCTTAACGGGACAGGGGTCTGAAAAACTGTTTTTT. It is translated as CASSLTGQGSEKLFF. Full variable domain (outside the CDR3, taken from reference TRBV5-1 and TRBJ1-4): KAGVTQTPRYLIKTRGQQVTLSCSPISGHRSVSWYQQTPGQGLQFLFEYFSETQRNKGNFPGRFSGRQFSNSRSEMNVSTLELGDSALYLCASSLTGQGSEKLFFGSGTQLSVL.

This chain uses TRBV3-2 with TRBJ2-3. TRBV3-2 is marked as a pseudogene. The CDR3 is made up of 15 amino acids. CDR3 in DNA: TGTGCCAGCAGCCCATTTCGACCACACACAGATACGCAGTATTTT. This codes for CASSPFRPHTDTQYF.

This sequence joins TRBV29-1 and TRBJ2-7; perhaps TRBD2 as D (6 bases). The CDR3 runs to 13 residues. CDR1 and CDR2 from the germline V gene are SQVTM and ANQGSEA. The V gene lost 4 bases and the J gene lost 6 bases, with 16 bases spanning the gap. The CDR3: CSVAGTGAAEQYF. CDR3 DNA sequence: TGCAGCGTTGCAGGGACGGGAGCGGCCGAGCAGTACTTC.

This rearrangement joins TRBV5-1 to TRBJ1-3; D ambiguous. This CDR3 has 16 residues. V lost 3 bases to trimming and J lost 0 bases, with 13 bases between them. Germline assignment: CDR1 SGHRS and CDR2 YFSETQ. Here the CDR3 DNA reads TGCGCCAGCAGCTCGGACGCAACGAGCTCTGGAAACACCATATATTTT. Translated: CASSSDATSSGNTIYF.

Concerning this clonotype itself: The junction departs from the called germline gene at one end, perhaps through a read error. The chain uses TRBV18 and TRBJ2-3; D perhaps matches TRBD1 (5 bases). The CDR3 has 15 residues. The germline V gene has CDR1 KGHSH and CDR2 LQKENI. The CDR3 sequence: CASSPLGQVPDKQYF. The CDR3 DNA sequence: TGTGCCAGCTCACCACTGGGGCAGGTCCCAGATAAGCAGTATTTT.

This clonotype was found a few times. The CDR3 coding sequence is TGTGCCAGCAGCTTAGAACGCCTTGAGTCTGAAGCTTTCTTT. Protein product: CASSLERLESEAFF. The rearrangement links TRBV7-2 to TRBJ1-1, with no clear D. Per germline, CDR1 SGHTA and CDR2 FQGNSA. There are 14 residues in the CDR3. Trimming stripped 1 base from V and 6 bases from J, with 12 bases between.

The rearrangement uses TRBV5-4 and TRBJ2-2; possibly TRBD1 for D (5 bases). This CDR3 region has 15 residues. The germline V gene has CDR1 SGHNT and CDR2 YYREEE (reference sequence). V lost 0 bases and J lost 0, with 6 bases in between. In DNA, the CDR3 is TGTGCCAGCAGCTTGGGGACACCGAACACCGGGGAGCTGTTTTTT. This codes for CASSLGTPNTGELFF.

The CDR3 here is CASSHNYPQYF. CDR3 coding DNA: TGTGCCAGCAGCCATAATTATCCGCAGTATTTT. The chain couples TRBV14 to TRBJ2-3, with D unresolved. The V end was cut by 3 bases, the J end by 10 bases, with 8 bases between. Germline CDR1 reads SGHDN; CDR2 reads FVKESK. The CDR3 has 11 residues.

In nucleotides, the CDR3 is TGTGCCAGCAGCTTGGCATTAGCCAAAAACATTCAGTACTTC. Protein: CASSLALAKNIQYF. The V gene is TRBV5-6, the J gene TRBJ2-4; no clear D. This CDR3 is built from 14 residues. Trimming removed 0 bases at V and 0 bases at J, with 4 bases between. The germline CDR1 and CDR2 sequences are SGHDT and YYEEEE.

This chain's CDR3 is CASSNLAGGHNEQFF. Written as DNA, the CDR3 is TGTGCCAGCAGCAATCTAGCGGGGGGGCACAATGAGCAGTTCTTC. V and J are TRBV7-2 and TRBJ2-1; 12 bases match TRBD2. Unmatched junction bases numbered 4, after V lost 5 bases and J lost 5 bases. Germline lookup yields CDR1 SGHTA and CDR2 FQGNSA. This CDR3 comprises 15 residues.

The chain couples TRBV29-1 to TRBJ2-5, with a weak D call TRBD1 (5 bases). This CDR3 has 14 residues. Between the trimmed V and J ends, which lost 4 bases and 1 base, there was a span of 13 bases. CDR1 SQVTM and CDR2 ANQGSEA come from the germline V gene. The CDR3 DNA reads as TGCAGCGTTGTTAGGGGCAGCCGCCAAGAGACCCAGTACTTC. As protein: CSVVRGSRQETQYF.